The T cell receptor beta chain described here comes from a study of identical twins. Overall study results and limits: Abundant beta clonotypes from cord blood bore fewer insertions; memory repertoires lacked this pattern. There is a chance that invariant MAIT and iNKT cells partially muddied zero-insertion analyses. Twins' surplus sharing was weaker for beta out-of-frame sequences.

Each CDR3 protein is one row after TCRdb ran MiXCR on the 5' RACE reads. The repertoire holds about 240,000 distinct CDR3 sequences, with about an eighth as singletons. Concerning this clonotype itself: Antigen specificity is unknown.

The V end lost 7 bases, the J end lost 4 bases, and 9 bases lay between the germline ends. The CDR3 is 12 residues long. CDR1 and CDR2 (germline): MNHEY, SVGAGI. The sample was also linked to a second study, of yellow fever vaccine responses in identical twins.

V and J are TRBV6-5 and TRBJ2-3; D is unclear. The sequence was obtained from a woman aged 18-29 years in good health. Source material: memory (CD45RO+) T cells sorted from blood. DNA for the CDR3: TGTGCCAGCAAGCTAGATCCAGATACGCAGTATTTT. Translating gives CASKLDPDTQYF.